These 17 T cell receptor beta chains originate from one sample sequenced in a study of blood T cell repertoires in COVID-19. Method: immunoSEQ multiplex PCR; TCRdb's copy keeps in-frame clones and lacks some. The sample contains 300,000 or so clones, nearly 90% of which appear only once. Sequencing input: PBMCs or T cells enriched from blood (not recorded which). The origin of the receptors is a woman younger than 45 who had recovered from COVID-19.

The chain joins TRBV18 to TRBJ1-5, with D maybe TRBD1 (6 bases). The CDR3 sequence is 14 residues long. V dropped 3 bases and J dropped 5 bases, with 11 bases sitting between them. Germline loops: CDR1 KGHSH, CDR2 LQKENI. CDR3 protein: CASSPAAGDQPQHF. The DNA of the CDR3 is TGTGCCAGCTCACCCGCCGCAGGGGATCAGCCCCAGCATTTT.

The chain combines TRBV19 with TRBJ2-1, with D possibly matching TRBD2 (7 bases). CDR1 and CDR2 from the germline V gene are LNHDA and SQIVND (reference sequence). The CDR3 contains 17 residues. V lost 0 bases and J lost 2, with 14 bases in between. The CDR3 region is CASSIDGGGQTYNEQFF. In nucleotides, the CDR3 is TGTGCCAGTAGTATAGATGGGGGGGGGCAAACCTACAATGAGCAGTTCTTC.

V usage is TRBV13 and J usage is TRBJ1-1, with D possibly TRBD1 on 5 matching bases. This CDR3 spans 14 amino acids. Trimming took 5 bases from V and 11 from J, leaving 21 bases between them. The V gene's germline CDR1 is PRHDT and CDR2 FYEKMQ (reference sequence). CDR3 loop: CASSPGLGQRGAFF. CDR3 nucleotide sequence: TGTGCCAGCAGCCCAGGGTTGGGGCAGCGCGGCGCTTTCTTT.

The V gene is TRBV14, the J gene TRBJ2-7; 9 bases align to TRBD1. Germline V gives CDR1 SGHDN, CDR2 FVKESK. The V gene end was trimmed by 5 bases and the J gene end by 9 bases; junction bases not matched to a gene: 11. The CDR3 has 14 amino acids. DNA for the CDR3: TGTGCCAGCAGCTGGACAGGGGTTAGCACTCGGCAGTACTTC. Translating it yields CASSWTGVSTRQYF.

This clone has a handful of counts. The chain links TRBV30 to TRBJ1-2; 8 nucleotides agree with TRBD1. The CDR3 loop spans 15 amino acids. Germline values: CDR1 GTSNPN, CDR2 SVGIG (reference sequence). The junction had 10 bases not matched to a gene; V was cut back by 0 bases and J by 7 bases. In DNA, the CDR3 is TGTGCCTGGAGTGTACAGGGGGTCGCTTTTGGTGGCTACACCTTC. Translating gives CAWSVQGVAFGGYTF.

The chain couples TRBV19 to TRBJ1-5, with D unclear. In germline, CDR1 is LNHDA, CDR2 SQIVND (reference sequence). V lost 3 bases and J lost 4, with 7 bases in between. The CDR3 has 13 amino acids. The CDR3 reads CASSMVRNQPQHF. The CDR3, as DNA: TGTGCCAGTAGTATGGTCCGGAATCAGCCCCAGCATTTT.

The V call is TRBV4-1, the J call TRBJ1-1; 7 bases agree with TRBD1. This CDR3 is built from 13 residues. The germline gives CDR1 MGHRA, CDR2 YSYEKL. V was clipped by 1 base and J by 9 bases; unmatched bases: 5. The DNA of the CDR3 is TGCGCCAGCAGCCAAGGGGACAGCTTTCAAGCTTTCTTT. It specifies CASSQGDSFQAFF.

The J gene is TRBJ1-2, the V gene TRBV18, with 9 nucleotides matching TRBD1. Trimming removed 4 bases from V and 0 bases from J; junction bases left unmatched: 12. CDR1 and CDR2 from the germline V gene are KGHSH and LQKENI. CDR3 length equals 18 residues. The CDR3 sequence is CASSHTIGTGSANYGYTF. CDR3 in DNA: TGTGCCAGCTCACACACGATCGGGACAGGGTCGGCTAACTATGGCTACACCTTC.

The table lists this clone with a count of one. The rearrangement uses TRBV5-1 and TRBJ1-2; TRBD1 matches 10 bases. Trimming took 4 bases from V and 8 from J; bases not matched to a gene: 8. Per the germline V gene, CDR1 is SGHRS and CDR2 is YFSETQ. The CDR3 loop spans 14 amino acids. CDR3 sequence (DNA): TGCGCCAGCAGCCTCTCGACAGGGGGCCAGGGCTACACCTTC. It translates to CASSLSTGGQGYTF.

This chain connects TRBV5-1 to TRBJ2-7; no firm D call. V lost 2 bases to trimming and J lost 1 base, with 10 bases between them. Germline V gives CDR1 SGHRS, CDR2 YFSETQ. The CDR3 contains 14 residues. CDR3 nucleotides: TGCGCCAGCAGCTTTGCAGGCCGTTCCTACGAGCAGTACTTC. Protein sequence: CASSFAGRSYEQYF.

The chain is built from TRBV2 and TRBJ1-1; possible D gene TRBD1, 6 bases. V lost 2 bases and J lost 0, with 16 bases in between. CDR1 is SNHLY, CDR2 FYNNEI, per germline. The CDR3 runs 17 residues. The CDR3 sequence is CASSEFRDILMNTEAFF. The CDR3 coding sequence is TGTGCCAGCAGTGAATTTAGGGACATCCTGATGAACACTGAAGCTTTCTTT. The variable domain in full, with the rest retrieved from reference TRBV2 and TRBJ1-1, is EPEVTQTPSHQVTQMGQEVILRCVPISNHLYFYWYRQILGQKVEFLVSFYNNEISEKSEIFDDQFSVERPDGSNFTLKIRSTKLEDSAMYFCASSEFRDILMNTEAFFGQGTRLTVV.

The chain is built from TRBV9 and TRBJ1-6; D might be TRBD1 (6 bases). This CDR3 is 13 amino acids long. V was trimmed by 4 bases and J by 7 bases, leaving 9 bases between them. Germline values: CDR1 SGDLS, CDR2 YYNGEE. The CDR3: CASSTGQNSPLHF. The CDR3 DNA sequence: TGTGCCAGCAGCACAGGACAGAATTCACCCCTCCACTTT.

This clone is medium-sized (0.01 to 0.1%) by share. The chain links TRBV27 to TRBJ2-7, with 9 bases fitting TRBD1. The CDR3 covers 15 residues. The germline V gene has CDR1 MNHEY and CDR2 SMNVEV (reference sequence). The V and J ends lost 3 bases and 7 bases, in that order; junction bases with no gene match: 10. CDR3 DNA: TGTGCCAGCAGTTTTGGGGGGACAGGGTGGAGGGAGCAGTACTTC. This gives the protein CASSFGGTGWREQYF.

A note on this clone: At the DNA level, this CDR3 is encoded by other sequences in the same sample as well. The DNA of the CDR3 is TGTGCCAGCAGCGTAGGACACCTGAACACTGAAGCTTTCTTT. It encodes CASSVGHLNTEAFF. The chain combines TRBV9 with TRBJ1-1; D gene uncertain. CDR3 size: 14 residues. Trimming pared 0 bases from V and 0 bases from J, leaving 6 bases between. CDR1 SGDLS and CDR2 YYNGEE come from the germline V gene.

The CDR3 sequence: CAWSVQIHEQYF. Written as DNA, the CDR3 is TGTGCCTGGAGTGTACAGATTCACGAGCAGTACTTC. The V and J genes are TRBV30 and TRBJ2-7; no clear D gene. The CDR3 contains 12 residues. Germline CDR1 is GTSNPN and CDR2 is SVGIG (reference sequence). Trimming pared 0 bases from V and 5 bases from J, leaving 8 bases between.

As for this clone: Other DNA sequences from this sample encode an identical CDR3 as well. J is TRBJ1-2 and V is TRBV30, with 7 bases aligning to TRBD1. Germline V lookup: CDR1 GTSNPN, CDR2 SVGIG (reference sequence). The trim removed 2 bases at V and 7 bases at J, leaving 1 base unmatched. The CDR3 is made up of 11 amino acids. The CDR3 region has the DNA TGTGCCTGGAGTCAGGGGGGTGGCTACACCTTC. Protein product: CAWSQGGGYTF.

The rearrangement uses TRBV5-5 and TRBJ1-2; no reliable D call. This CDR3 has 11 residues. Trimming pared 0 bases from V and 11 bases from J, leaving 8 bases between. Germline V gene data show CDR1 as SGHKS and CDR2 as YYEKEE (reference sequence). CDR3 DNA sequence: TGTGCCAGCAGCTTGGAACACCGTTACACCTTC. This codes for CASSLEHRYTF.